The 26 T cell receptor beta chains below were found in one sample sequenced in a study of metastatic and nonmetastatic thyroid tumors. TCRdb re-clonotyped the PCR reads through MiXCR. The repertoire holds tens of thousands of clones, with less than 15% as singletons. Patients had received no treatment of any kind before thyroid surgery. Material: tumor tissue. The receptors stem from a female donor with papillary thyroid cancer or a benign thyroid nodule (not recorded which). Some clones in this sample may be carry-over from other donors' samples.

This clone has at least ten counts. The chain recombines TRBV5-1 with TRBJ1-1, with D possibly being TRBD1 (5 bases). CDR3 length: 15 amino acids. V was pared by 1 base and J by 1 base, with 11 bases between. CDR1 SGHRS and CDR2 YFSETQ come from the germline V gene. In DNA form, the CDR3 reads TGCGCCAGCAGCTTGCTTCAGGGTGGGAACACTGAAGCTTTCTTT. It specifies CASSLLQGGNTEAFF.

This clone was counted many times. The chain couples TRBV6-1 to TRBJ2-6, with D perhaps matching TRBD2 (5 bases). This CDR3 spans 15 amino acids. Deletions cut 1 base from V and 1 base from J, with 5 bases between. The germline V gene encodes CDR1 MNHNS and CDR2 SASEGT. This CDR3 reads CASSEGESGANVLTF. The CDR3 DNA follows: TGTGCCAGCAGTGAAGGGGAGTCTGGGGCCAACGTCCTGACTTTC.

On this clone itself: A much larger clone is a single base away; this may be a read error. Other DNA variants within this sample encode the same CDR3. V gene TRBV5-1 combines with J gene TRBJ2-5; possibly TRBD2 for D (5 bases). The germline V gene has CDR1 SGHRS and CDR2 YFSETQ. Trimming removed 1 base from V and 2 bases from J, with 12 bases in between. The CDR3 is 15 amino acids. The CDR3 DNA is TGCGCCAGCAGCTTGTGGCTAGCTGTTCAAGAGACCCAGTACTTC. It yields the protein CASSLWLAVQETQYF.

This clone rates as medium-sized (0.01 to 0.1%). The chain recombines TRBV24-1 with TRBJ2-1; D is perhaps TRBD2 (6 bases). V lost 6 bases, J lost 2 bases, and 7 bases lay in between. CDR1 is KGHDR, CDR2 SFDVKD, per germline. CDR3 length: 13 amino acids. The CDR3 bases are TGTGCCACCAGTACTAGCCCCTACAATGAGCAGTTCTTC. Amino acids: CATSTSPYNEQFF.

This clone was observed a handful of times. This chain joins TRBV6-5 and TRBJ1-1, with D possibly being TRBD1 (5 bases). V lost 2 bases and J 7 bases, leaving 5 bases between the germline ends. Germline CDR1 and CDR2: MNHEY and SVGAGI. The length of the CDR3 is 11 residues. The chain's CDR3 is CASSYGGEAFF. The CDR3, as DNA: TGTGCCAGCAGTTACGGGGGTGAAGCTTTCTTT.

This clone has a count of ten or more. The CDR3 nucleotides are TGTGCCAGCTCACCATCAGGGGCCTCTAATTCACCCCTCCACTTT. As protein: CASSPSGASNSPLHF. The chain carries TRBV18 and TRBJ1-6; TRBD1 is a possible D gene (6 bases). Trimming left V 2 bases short and J 6 bases short, with 11 bases between. The CDR3 runs 15 residues. Germline V gene data show CDR1 as KGHSH and CDR2 as LQKENI.

The chain is built from TRBV15 and TRBJ1-5, with a weak D call TRBD1 (5 bases). The ends were cut back, 5 bases at V and 7 bases at J, with 9 bases in the middle. Germline lookup yields CDR1 LNHNV and CDR2 YYDKDF (reference sequence). There are 12 residues in the CDR3. This CDR3 reads CATSPGDQPQHF. The CDR3 nucleotides are TGTGCCACCAGCCCCGGGGACCAGCCCCAGCATTTT.

This clone was seen repeatedly, ten times or more. The genes are TRBV19 and TRBJ1-1; D not resolved. CDR1 is LNHDA, CDR2 SQIVND, per germline (reference sequence). Trimming took 3 bases from V and 1 from J, leaving 6 bases between them. The CDR3 is 13 amino acids. CDR3 DNA sequence: TGTGCCAGTAGTATTGAACAGAACACTGAAGCTTTCTTT. It is translated as CASSIEQNTEAFF.

This clone was picked up many times. This chain links TRBV11-2 with TRBJ1-2; no clear D. The germline V gene encodes CDR1 SGHAT and CDR2 FQNNGV. The CDR3 contains 14 residues. V gave up 5 bases and J gave up 2 bases, with 12 bases separating them. The CDR3 here is CASSVGQNNYGYTF. The CDR3, as DNA: TGTGCCAGCAGCGTCGGGCAGAACAACTATGGCTACACCTTC. The whole variable domain, filled in from reference TRBV11-2 and TRBJ1-2, reads EAGVAQSPRYKIIEKRQSVAFWCNPISGHATLYWYQQILGQGPKLLIQFQNNGVVDDSQLPKDRFSAERLKGVDSTLKIQPAKLEDSAVYLCASSVGQNNYGYTFGSGTRLTVV.

This clone occurred many times. This could be a read error, since a much larger clone is one nucleotide away. This chain connects TRBV10-2 to TRBJ2-7; D ambiguous. Germline lookup yields CDR1 WSHSY and CDR2 SAAADI. CDR3 length: 14 residues. In DNA form, the CDR3 reads TGCGCCAGCAGTGAGAAACTACCGCCCTACGAGCGGTACTTC. This codes for CASSEKLPPYERYF.

In this sample, this clone turned up many times. Other DNA sequences from this sample encode an identical CDR3 as well. The chain employs TRBV6-1 and TRBJ1-1, with D unresolved. Trimming left V 5 bases short and J 3 bases short, with 16 bases between. This CDR3 has 15 amino acids. CDR1 and CDR2 (germline): MNHNS, SASEGT. CDR3 loop: CASSPLGGGDTEAFF. DNA for the CDR3: TGTGCCAGCAGTCCCCTCGGAGGAGGAGACACTGAAGCTTTCTTT.

This clone was seen at least ten times. The V call is TRBV15, the J call TRBJ2-2; tentative D call: TRBD1 (6 bases). CDR3 length: 17 residues. V was cut by 0 bases and J by 0 bases, with 11 bases left in between. CDR1 and CDR2 (germline): LNHNV, YYDKDF (reference sequence). The CDR3 DNA is TGTGCCACCAGCAGAGAGGGGTACAGGGCGAACACCGGGGAGCTGTTTTTT. This gives the protein CATSREGYRANTGELFF.

This rearrangement joins TRBV6-1 to TRBJ2-7, with 10 bases identical to TRBD1. The germline V gene encodes CDR1 MNHNS and CDR2 SASEGT. This CDR3 has 15 residues. J gave up 4 bases and V 2 bases, and 5 bases lay outside the gene matches. The CDR3 region has the DNA TGTGCCAGCAGTGAATGGACAGGGGGGTCGTACGAGCAGTACTTC. It yields the protein CASSEWTGGSYEQYF.

This chain links TRBV30 with TRBJ2-6; weak D call: TRBD1 (6 bases). V shed 3 bases and J shed 4 bases, with 10 bases lying between them. Germline CDR1 is GTSNPN and CDR2 is SVGIG (reference sequence). The CDR3 is 14 amino acids. The CDR3: CAWSSGAGANVLTF. The CDR3 bases are TGTGCCTGGAGCTCAGGGGCCGGGGCCAACGTCCTGACTTTC. Using reference TRBV30 and TRBJ2-6 for the parts outside the CDR3, the full variable domain is SQTIHQWPATLVQPVGSPLSLECTVEGTSNPNLYWYRQAAGRGLQLLFYSVGIGQISSEVPQNLSASRPQDRQFILSSKKLLLSDSGFYLCAWSSGAGANVLTFGAGSRLTVL.

This clone was counted only a few times. The chain couples TRBV6-2 or TRBV6-3 to TRBJ2-7; 11 nucleotides align to TRBD2. Germline loops: CDR1 MNHEY, CDR2 SVGEGT. V lost 0 bases to trimming and J lost 3 bases; unmatched junction nucleotides: 4. The CDR3 sequence is 16 residues long. The CDR3, as DNA: TGTGCCAGCAGTTACTCCGGGACTAGCGGTTTCTACGAGCAGTACTTC. Its protein product is CASSYSGTSGFYEQYF.

This clone was recorded many times. J is TRBJ2-3 and V is TRBV6-5, with D possibly matching TRBD1 (6 bases). Germline V CDR1 and CDR2: MNHEY, SVGAGI. The CDR3 is 15 residues long. The V end was cut by 3 bases, the J end by 2 bases, with 12 bases between. CDR3 amino acids: CASSYLGAVTDTQYF. The CDR3 nucleotides are TGTGCCAGCAGTTATCTGGGGGCAGTCACAGATACGCAGTATTTT.

As to this clone: Possible read error: a much larger clone is one base away. The chain carries TRBV10-2 and TRBJ1-6; 7 positions match TRBD1. The CDR3 totals 13 residues. Trimming removed 11 bases from V and 5 bases from J; junction bases left unmatched: 6. CDR1 WSHSY and CDR2 SAAADI come from the germline V gene. CDR3 sequence (DNA): TGCGCCGGTCAGACAGGGAATAATTCACCCCTCCACTTT. This encodes CAGQTGNNSPLHF.

This chain connects TRBV7-2 to TRBJ1-2; TRBD1 matches 8 bases. The V gene's germline CDR1 is SGHTA and CDR2 FQGNSA. CDR3 length: 15 amino acids. Unmatched junction bases numbered 9, after V lost 3 bases and J lost 6 bases. The CDR3 DNA is TGTGCCAGCAGCTTGCGCAGGGGGCTGGTCGATGGCTACACCTTC. Protein: CASSLRRGLVDGYTF. The full variable domain, its missing parts supplied by reference TRBV7-2 and TRBJ1-2, is GAGVSQSPSNKVTEKGKDVELRCDPISGHTALYWYRQSLGQGLEFLIYFQGNSAPDKSGLPSDRFSAERTGGSVSTLTIQRTQQEDSAVYLCASSLRRGLVDGYTFGSGTRLTVV.

At least ten counts were recorded for this clone. The chain is built from TRBV7-6 and TRBJ2-7; no clear D gene. V lost 1 base and J lost 5, with 9 bases in between. CDR3 length equals 13 residues. Germline V lookup: CDR1 SGHVS, CDR2 FNYEAQ. This CDR3 reads CASSLDRSDEQYF. DNA of the CDR3: TGTGCCAGCAGCTTAGATCGGAGCGACGAGCAGTACTTC. The full variable domain, with the rest looked up from reference TRBV7-6 and TRBJ2-7, is GAGVSQSPRYKVTKRGQDVALRCDPISGHVSLYWYRQALGQGPEFLTYFNYEAQQDKSGLPNDRFSAERPEGSISTLTIQRTEQRDSAMYRCASSLDRSDEQYFGPGTRLTVT.

In this sample, this clone turned up many times. V and J are TRBV4-1 and TRBJ1-2; D not certain. This CDR3 spans 15 amino acids. Germline V gene data show CDR1 as MGHRA and CDR2 as YSYEKL. Deletions cut 2 bases from V and 7 bases from J, with 17 bases between. The CDR3 protein is CASSQRAPIPSGYTF. For the CDR3, the DNA is TGCGCCAGCAGCCAAAGGGCCCCCATCCCCAGTGGCTACACCTTC.

This clone showed up many times. The chain joins TRBV5-6 to TRBJ2-1; the D call may be TRBD1 or TRBD2 (5 bases each). CDR1 SGHDT and CDR2 YYEEEE come from the germline V gene. Trimming took off 2 bases at V and 7 bases at J, with 13 bases between the two ends. CDR3 length: 14 amino acids. This chain's CDR3 is CASSLAGTSNEQFF. The CDR3 region has the DNA TGTGCCAGCAGCTTAGCCGGGACGAGTAATGAGCAGTTCTTC. Variable domain in full (rest from reference TRBV5-6 and TRBJ2-1): DAGVTQSPTHLIKTRGQQVTLRCSPKSGHDTVSWYQQALGQGPQFIFQYYEEEERQRGNFPDRFSGHQFPNYSSELNVNALLLGDSALYLCASSLAGTSNEQFFGPGTRLTVL.

This clone was detected many times. The chain links TRBV7-3 to TRBJ2-3; 13 nucleotides align to TRBD2. The junction had 6 bases not matched to a gene; V was cut back by 1 base and J by 2 bases. The CDR3 length is 18 residues. Germline values: CDR1 SGHTA, CDR2 FQGTGA. The CDR3 reads CASSLSWGLAGSTDTQYF. The CDR3 bases are TGTGCCAGCAGCTTAAGCTGGGGACTAGCGGGGTCCACAGATACGCAGTATTTT.

This clone was observed at least ten times. This chain joins TRBV11-2 and TRBJ2-7, with D perhaps matching TRBD1 (6 bases). V was cut by 6 bases and J by 5 bases, with 26 bases left in between. The CDR3 has 17 residues. Germline CDR1 is SGHAT and CDR2 is FQNNGV. This chain's CDR3 is CASSQRSLGGLGDEQYF. In nucleotides, the CDR3 is TGTGCCAGCAGTCAACGTTCGCTAGGGGGTCTCGGCGACGAGCAGTACTTC.

Ten or more counts support this clone. The rearrangement links TRBV5-1 to TRBJ2-2; 8 bases align to TRBD1. V shed 4 bases, J shed 1 base, and the junction held 6 bases outside the gene matches. This CDR3 contains 16 residues. Germline V gene sequence: CDR1 SGHRS, CDR2 YFSETQ. CDR3 in amino acids: CASSPGGTGNTGELFF. The CDR3 region has the DNA TGCGCCAGCAGCCCAGGGGGGACAGGGAACACCGGGGAGCTGTTTTTT. Full variable domain (rest looked up from reference TRBV5-1 and TRBJ2-2): KAGVTQTPRYLIKTRGQQVTLSCSPISGHRSVSWYQQTPGQGLQFLFEYFSETQRNKGNFPGRFSGRQFSNSRSEMNVSTLELGDSALYLCASSPGGTGNTGELFFGEGSRLTVL.

The table lists this clone with many counts. The chain employs TRBV12-3 or TRBV12-4 and TRBJ1-3; D ambiguous. The V and J ends lost 7 bases and 0 bases respectively, with 7 bases between them. CDR3 length: 13 amino acids. The CDR3 reads CASTRNSGNTIYF. The DNA for the CDR3 is TGTGCCAGCACCCGGAACTCTGGAAACACCATATATTTT.

In its sample, this clone was seen many times. The genes are TRBV15 and TRBJ1-6, with TRBD1 matching 7 bases. Germline V lookup: CDR1 LNHNV, CDR2 YYDKDF (reference sequence). With 3 bases clipped from V and 9 bases from J, the junction kept 5 bases outside the gene matches. The CDR3 contains 14 residues. CDR3 region: CATSRKQGSSPLHF. CDR3 nucleotide sequence: TGTGCCACCAGCAGGAAACAGGGGTCTTCACCCCTCCACTTT.